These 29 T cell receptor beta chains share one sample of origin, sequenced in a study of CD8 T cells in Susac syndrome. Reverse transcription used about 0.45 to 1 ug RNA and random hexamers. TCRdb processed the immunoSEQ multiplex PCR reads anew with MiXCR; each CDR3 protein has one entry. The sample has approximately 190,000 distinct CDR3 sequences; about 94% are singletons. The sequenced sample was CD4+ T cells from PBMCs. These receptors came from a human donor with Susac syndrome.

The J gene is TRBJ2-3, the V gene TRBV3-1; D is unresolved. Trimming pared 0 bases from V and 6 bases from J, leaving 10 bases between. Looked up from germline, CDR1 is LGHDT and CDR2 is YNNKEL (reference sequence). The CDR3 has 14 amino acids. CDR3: CASSQDNLRDTQYF. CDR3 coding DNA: TGTGCCAGCAGCCAAGATAACCTAAGGGATACGCAGTATTTT.

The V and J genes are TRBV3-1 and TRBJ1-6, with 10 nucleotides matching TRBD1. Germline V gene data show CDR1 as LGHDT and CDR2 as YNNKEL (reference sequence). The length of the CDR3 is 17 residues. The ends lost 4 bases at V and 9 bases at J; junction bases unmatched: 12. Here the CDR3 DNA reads TGTGCCAGCAGCCCTACACAGACAGGGGGCAGAGGTTCACCCCTCCACTTT. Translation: CASSPTQTGGRGSPLHF.

The CDR3 bases are TGTGCCAGCAGTCCCTTCCGGGTCGGTCAAGAGACCCAGTACTTC. It yields the protein CASSPFRVGQETQYF. The chain uses TRBV6-5 and TRBJ2-5; D gene unclear. Trimming cost V 5 bases and J 2 bases, with 15 bases left between them. Germline CDR1 is MNHEY and CDR2 is SVGAGI. This CDR3 comprises 15 residues.

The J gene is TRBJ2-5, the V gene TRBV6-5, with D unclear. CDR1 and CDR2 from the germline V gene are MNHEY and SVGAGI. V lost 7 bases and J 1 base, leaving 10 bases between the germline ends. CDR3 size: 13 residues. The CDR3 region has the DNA TGTGCCAGCAAAACGGGCTTCCAAGAGACCCAGTACTTC. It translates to CASKTGFQETQYF.

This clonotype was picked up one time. The CDR3 DNA reads as TGTGCCAGCAGTTTATCGACTCCGGCGGGCTATGGCTACACCTTC. Its protein product is CASSLSTPAGYGYTF. The chain couples TRBV28 to TRBJ1-2; D unclear. CDR1 and CDR2 from the germline V gene are MDHEN and SYDVKM. V was trimmed by 1 base and J by 4 bases, leaving 13 bases between them. The CDR3 is 15 residues long.

This CDR3 is CASSYSWAGELFF. CDR3 nucleotide sequence: TGTGCCAGCAGTTACTCTTGGGCCGGGGAGCTGTTTTTT. The chain joins TRBV6-2 or TRBV6-3 to TRBJ2-2, with D unclear. The V gene's germline CDR1 is MNHEY and CDR2 SVGEGT. The CDR3 spans 13 residues. Trimming stripped 0 bases from V and 6 bases from J, with 5 bases between.

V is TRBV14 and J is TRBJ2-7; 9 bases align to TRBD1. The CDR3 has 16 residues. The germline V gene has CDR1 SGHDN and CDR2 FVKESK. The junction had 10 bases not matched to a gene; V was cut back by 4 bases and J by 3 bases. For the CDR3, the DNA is TGTGCCAGCAGCCGCCCGGGGACAGGGAATTTCTACGAGCAGTACTTC. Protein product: CASSRPGTGNFYEQYF. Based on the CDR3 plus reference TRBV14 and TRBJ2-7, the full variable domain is EAGVTQFPSHSVIEKGQTVTLRCDPISGHDNLYWYRRVMGKEIKFLLHFVKESKQDESGMPNNRFLAERTGGTYSTLKVQPAELEDSGVYFCASSRPGTGNFYEQYFGPGTRLTVT.

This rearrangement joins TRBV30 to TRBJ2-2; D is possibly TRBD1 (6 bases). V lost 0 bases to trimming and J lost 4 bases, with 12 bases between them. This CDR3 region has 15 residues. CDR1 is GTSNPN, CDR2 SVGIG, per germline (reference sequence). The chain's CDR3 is CAWSVLGRGTGELFF. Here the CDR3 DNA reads TGTGCCTGGAGTGTACTTGGCAGGGGCACCGGGGAGCTGTTTTTT.

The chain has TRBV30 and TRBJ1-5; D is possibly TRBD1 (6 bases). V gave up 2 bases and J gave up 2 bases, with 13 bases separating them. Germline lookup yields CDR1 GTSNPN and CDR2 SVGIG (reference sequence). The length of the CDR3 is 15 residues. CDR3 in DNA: TGTGCCTGGAGTTTTGGGGGGCAGGGCAATCAGCCCCAGCATTTT. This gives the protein CAWSFGGQGNQPQHF.

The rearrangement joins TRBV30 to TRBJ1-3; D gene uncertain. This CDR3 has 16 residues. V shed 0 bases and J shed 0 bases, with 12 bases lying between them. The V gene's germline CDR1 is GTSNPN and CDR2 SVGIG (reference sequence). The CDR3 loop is CAWSVPSISSGNTIYF. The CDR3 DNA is TGTGCCTGGAGTGTACCCAGCATTAGCTCTGGAAACACCATATATTTT.

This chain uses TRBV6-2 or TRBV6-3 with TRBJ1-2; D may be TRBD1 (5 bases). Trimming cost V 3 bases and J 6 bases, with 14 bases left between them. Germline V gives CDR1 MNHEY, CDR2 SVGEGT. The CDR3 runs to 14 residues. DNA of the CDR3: TGTGCCAGCAGTTATCAAGGTGACAGTAATGGCTACACCTTC. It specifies CASSYQGDSNGYTF.

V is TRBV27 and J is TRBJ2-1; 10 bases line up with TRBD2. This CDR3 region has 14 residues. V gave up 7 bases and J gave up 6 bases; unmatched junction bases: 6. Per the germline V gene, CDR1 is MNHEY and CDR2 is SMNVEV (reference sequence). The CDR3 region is CASTRSGGANEQFF. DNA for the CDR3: TGTGCCAGCACCAGGAGCGGGGGGGCCAATGAGCAGTTCTTC.

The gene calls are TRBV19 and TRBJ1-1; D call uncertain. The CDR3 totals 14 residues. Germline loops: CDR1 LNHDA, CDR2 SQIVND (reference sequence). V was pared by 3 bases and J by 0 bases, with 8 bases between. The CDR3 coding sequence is TGTGCCAGTAGTATTGGGGTGCTGAACACTGAAGCTTTCTTT. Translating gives CASSIGVLNTEAFF.

The CDR3 sequence is CASSILGNTEAFF. CDR3 coding DNA: TGTGCCAGTAGTATCTTGGGGAACACTGAAGCTTTCTTT. The chain couples TRBV19 to TRBJ1-1, with D unresolved. Germline values: CDR1 LNHDA, CDR2 SQIVND (reference sequence). Between the trimmed V and J ends, which lost 3 bases and 1 base, there was a span of 6 bases. This CDR3 comprises 13 residues.

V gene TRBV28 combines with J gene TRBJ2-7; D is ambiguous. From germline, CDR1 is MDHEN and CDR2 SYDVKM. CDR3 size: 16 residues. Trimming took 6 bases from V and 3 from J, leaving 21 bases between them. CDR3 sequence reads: CASSPPGQGRIYEQYF. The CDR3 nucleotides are TGTGCCAGCAGCCCCCCCGGCCAAGGAAGGATCTACGAGCAGTACTTC.

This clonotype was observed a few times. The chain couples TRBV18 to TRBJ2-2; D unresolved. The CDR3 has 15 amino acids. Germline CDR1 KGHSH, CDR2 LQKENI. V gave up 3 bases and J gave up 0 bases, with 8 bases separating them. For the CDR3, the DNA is TGTGCCAGCTCACCGACTGGTGCGAACACCGGGGAGCTGTTTTTT. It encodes CASSPTGANTGELFF.

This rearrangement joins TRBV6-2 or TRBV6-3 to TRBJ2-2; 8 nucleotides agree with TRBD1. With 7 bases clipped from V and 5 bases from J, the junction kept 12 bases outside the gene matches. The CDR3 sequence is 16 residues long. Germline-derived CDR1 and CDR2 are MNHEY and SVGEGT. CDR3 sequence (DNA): TGTGCCAGCAAGTTTTTTGGGACAGGACCAACCGGGGAGCTGTTTTTT. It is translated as CASKFFGTGPTGELFF.

CDR3 DNA: TGTGCCAGCAGCCAAGATCCGGAGGGGGCGGGAGGCTACACCTTC. Translated: CASSQDPEGAGGYTF. This chain connects TRBV4-2 to TRBJ1-2; the match to TRBD1 covers 7 bases. This CDR3 has 15 amino acids. CDR1 is LGHNA, CDR2 YNFKEQ, per germline. J gave up 8 bases and V 0 bases, and 9 bases lay outside the gene matches.

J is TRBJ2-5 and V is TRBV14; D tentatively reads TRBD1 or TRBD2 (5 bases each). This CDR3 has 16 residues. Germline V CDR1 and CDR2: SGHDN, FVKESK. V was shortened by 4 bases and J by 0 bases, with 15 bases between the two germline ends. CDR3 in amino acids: CASSRITRGYQETQYF. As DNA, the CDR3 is TGTGCCAGCAGCCGTATCACTAGGGGATACCAAGAGACCCAGTACTTC.

The chain's CDR3 is CASSPRQNTEAFF. CDR3 coding DNA: TGTGCCAGCAGCCCTCGACAGAACACTGAAGCTTTCTTT. J is TRBJ1-1 and V is TRBV12-3 or TRBV12-4, with unresolved D. V lost 6 bases and J lost 1, with 9 bases in between. The length of the CDR3 is 13 residues.

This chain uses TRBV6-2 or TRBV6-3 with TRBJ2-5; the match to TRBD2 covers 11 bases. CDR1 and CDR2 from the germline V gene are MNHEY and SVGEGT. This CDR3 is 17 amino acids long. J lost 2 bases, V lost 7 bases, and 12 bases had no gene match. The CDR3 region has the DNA TGTGCCAGCACCCTGATCCGACTAGCGGGGAGACAAGAGACCCAGTACTTC. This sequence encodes CASTLIRLAGRQETQYF.

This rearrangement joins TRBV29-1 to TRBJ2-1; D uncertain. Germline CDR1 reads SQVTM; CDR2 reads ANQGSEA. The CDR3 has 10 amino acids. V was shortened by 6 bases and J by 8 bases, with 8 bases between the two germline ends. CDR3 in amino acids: CSVVPHEQFF. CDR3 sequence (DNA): TGCAGCGTCGTCCCCCATGAGCAGTTCTTC.

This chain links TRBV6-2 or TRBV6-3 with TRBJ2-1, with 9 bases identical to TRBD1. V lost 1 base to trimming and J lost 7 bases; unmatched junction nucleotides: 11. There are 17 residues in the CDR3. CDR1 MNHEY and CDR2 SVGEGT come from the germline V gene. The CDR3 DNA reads TGTGCCAGCAGTTACTATACAGGGGGCAATTTAATGAATGAGCAGTTCTTC. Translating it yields CASSYYTGGNLMNEQFF.

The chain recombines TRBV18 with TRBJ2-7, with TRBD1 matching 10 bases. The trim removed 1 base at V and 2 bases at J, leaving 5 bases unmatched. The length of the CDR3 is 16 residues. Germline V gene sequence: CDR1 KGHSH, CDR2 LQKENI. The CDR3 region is CASSPQFGTGAYEQYF. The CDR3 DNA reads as TGTGCCAGCTCACCACAGTTCGGGACAGGGGCCTACGAGCAGTACTTC.

The CDR3 sequence is CASSFQGMGTQYF. The DNA of the CDR3 is TGTGCCAGCAGTTTTCAGGGTATGGGGACCCAGTACTTC. J is TRBJ2-5 and V is TRBV12-3 or TRBV12-4; possible D gene TRBD1, 5 bases. The V and J ends lost 3 bases and 7 bases respectively, with 12 bases between them. The CDR3 is 13 residues long.

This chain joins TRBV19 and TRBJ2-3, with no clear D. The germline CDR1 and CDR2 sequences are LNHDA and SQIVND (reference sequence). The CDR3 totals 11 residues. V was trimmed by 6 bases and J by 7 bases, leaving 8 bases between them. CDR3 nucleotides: TGTGCCAGTAGGATGCTGAATACGCAGTATTTT. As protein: CASRMLNTQYF.

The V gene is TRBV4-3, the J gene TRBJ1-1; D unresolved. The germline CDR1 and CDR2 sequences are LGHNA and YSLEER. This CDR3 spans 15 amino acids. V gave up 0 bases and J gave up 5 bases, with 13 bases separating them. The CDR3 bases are TGCGCCAGCAGCCAAGAAAGCGCGGGAGCGACTGAAGCTTTCTTT. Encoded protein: CASSQESAGATEAFF.

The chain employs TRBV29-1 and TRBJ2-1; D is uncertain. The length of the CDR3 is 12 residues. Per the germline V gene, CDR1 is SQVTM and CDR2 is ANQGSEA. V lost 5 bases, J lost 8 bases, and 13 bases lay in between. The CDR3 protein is CSVSPVRHEQFF. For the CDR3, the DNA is TGCAGCGTTAGCCCCGTACGCCATGAGCAGTTCTTC.

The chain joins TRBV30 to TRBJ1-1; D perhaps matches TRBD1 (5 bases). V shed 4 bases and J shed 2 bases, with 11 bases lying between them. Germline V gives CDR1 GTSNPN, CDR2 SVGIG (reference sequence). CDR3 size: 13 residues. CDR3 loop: CAWTPTGNTEAFF. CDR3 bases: TGTGCCTGGACACCAACAGGAAACACTGAAGCTTTCTTT.